This T cell receptor (beta chain) was recovered during a study of cytomegalovirus exposure and HLA in healthy donors. Study findings and constraints: Within a later analysis, the majority of CMV-associated TCR beta chains appeared HLA-restricted. As a later analysis showed, several of the most significant clusters appeared to be linked to common viral pathogens.

V was clipped by 4 bases and J by 2 bases, with 15 bases between them. Germline assignment: CDR1 SEHNR and CDR2 FQNEAQ (reference sequence). This CDR3 has 15 residues. 60 Vbeta and 13 Jbeta primers were used in PCR. In the source study's methods: Unique TCR beta chains totaled 80 million to 100 million in a later count, with roughly 12 million of them shared. Produced via immunoSEQ multiplex PCR; TCRdb's table is partial and in-frame only. D and trimming come from the DNA, and the V and J calls and clone size come from that table. The repertoire has 80,000 to 90,000 clones, roughly 77% of them found once; the top ten carry approximately 2.3%. As for this clone: Its specificity is unknown.

The chain recombines TRBV7-9 with TRBJ2-7; no clear D gene. Sequencing used PBMCs. This clonotype was obtained from a man aged 40-49 years in good health and CMV-seronegative. Written as DNA, the CDR3 is TGTGCCAGCAGCTCCCGACACACTCTCCCCTACGAGCAGTACTTC. It specifies CASSSRHTLPYEQYF.